This section outlines one T cell receptor (beta chain) sequence together with its context. This clonotype occurred many times. The target of this receptor is not known. No per-base quality is available; no much larger clone lies one base away. Interpreted using the paper, the time point label stands for: persistent/refractory GD, antithyroid drugs over 5 years with positive TRAb. For both TCR sequencing and RNA sequencing, RNA was extracted from PBMCs using TRIzol. The diagnosis of Graves' disease was made according to American Thyroid Association guidelines. Patients for the study were recruited at an endocrinology department in Xi'an, China. From each patient, around 9.3 milliliters of peripheral blood was collected into an EDTA anticoagulant tube. Ficoll Paque Plus density gradient separation was used to isolate PBMCs, and no additional T cell sorting was done. An Agilent 2100 Bioanalyzer and agarose gel were used to check RNA quality, and a NanoDrop 2000 was used to measure RNA concentration.

The library relied on multiplex PCR. Sequencing relied on an Illumina HiSeq 4000. To build TCR beta libraries, CDR3 regions were amplified by Arm-PCR using iRepertoire HTBI primers. Before sequencing, the PCR products underwent gel purification. The original methods were these. Gene usage analysis of CDR3 amino acid clonotypes relied on the roughly 60 TRBV and around 14 TRBJ segments identified across samples. COPE and FqMerger were used to merge the filtered high-quality paired reads into contigs. BLAST was used to align contigs to the IMGT TRBV, TRBD and TRBJ reference genes, and CDR3 was defined following IMGT. Clonotypes above 0.1% frequency were classified as highly expanded clones. Shannon entropy served as the measure of repertoire diversity, while the Gini coefficient captured V-J evenness. A clonotype was considered public if more than one individual shared it. TCRdb reprocessing: public reads trimmed at Q25 with fastp, clones called with MiXCR, in-frame beta chains kept. Identical CDR3 proteins give one entry, which carries the most common genes and DNA. What appears here as the V and J calls and clone size reflects TCRdb's work, not the paper's. The sample table lists 300,000 to 350,000 distinct CDR3 sequences, about 19% of them with a count of one. Over 25% of the sample is taken by the ten largest.

These data belong to a study of regulatory T cells in long-lasting Graves disease (dated by TCRdb to the early 2020s). For the study in its entirety: To count as having persistent Graves' disease, a patient had to have received antithyroid drug treatment for over 5 years with TSH receptor autoantibodies remaining persistently positive. This study used TCR sequencing and RNA sequencing of peripheral blood to compare persistent Graves' disease patients against newly diagnosed Graves' disease patients. The study was conducted in China and was registered as a clinical trial. A total of roughly 33 samples were covered by TCR sequencing, comprising approximately 13 persistent and approximately 20 newly diagnosed Graves' disease patients. Persistent Graves' disease patients in the clinical cohort had taken antithyroid drugs for 9 to 11 years on average.

The CDR3 sequence holds 12 residues, the cysteine and phenylalanine included. CDR3 DNA is the only sequence kept; it has 36 bases, read in frame from the first base. For CDR1 and CDR2, the germline V gene lists MDHEN and SYDVKM. V loses 8 bases of germline sequence and J loses 3 bases, and the interval between the two ends is 11 bases. What the work shows at the level of the full study, not this receptor alone: The study examined only peripheral blood because the primary lesion, thyroid tissue, could not be accessed. TRBV28, TRBJ1-2 and TRBJ2-5 were preferentially used in persistent disease, while TRBV20-1 and TRBJ2-1 were favored in newly diagnosed disease. The authors noted that the small sample size was a limitation that may lower accuracy. More public clonotypes were shared among persistent patients (roughly 2,700) than among newly diagnosed patients (966). Only the TCR beta chain was sequenced and analyzed. Compared with newly diagnosed patients, patients with persistent Graves' disease had lower TCR Shannon entropy and fewer highly expanded clones, which suggests clonal expansion.

The sequence links TRBV28 to TRBJ2-7, with a weak D call of TRBD2 (6 bases match). The TCR comes from a female donor with Graves disease. The starting material was peripheral blood mononuclear cells (PBMCs), obtained when the disease was refractory, from a patient treated with antithyroid drugs. CDR3 protein: CASGGSHYEQYF. The DNA is TGTGCCAGCGGAGGGTCGCACTACGAGCAGTACTTC.